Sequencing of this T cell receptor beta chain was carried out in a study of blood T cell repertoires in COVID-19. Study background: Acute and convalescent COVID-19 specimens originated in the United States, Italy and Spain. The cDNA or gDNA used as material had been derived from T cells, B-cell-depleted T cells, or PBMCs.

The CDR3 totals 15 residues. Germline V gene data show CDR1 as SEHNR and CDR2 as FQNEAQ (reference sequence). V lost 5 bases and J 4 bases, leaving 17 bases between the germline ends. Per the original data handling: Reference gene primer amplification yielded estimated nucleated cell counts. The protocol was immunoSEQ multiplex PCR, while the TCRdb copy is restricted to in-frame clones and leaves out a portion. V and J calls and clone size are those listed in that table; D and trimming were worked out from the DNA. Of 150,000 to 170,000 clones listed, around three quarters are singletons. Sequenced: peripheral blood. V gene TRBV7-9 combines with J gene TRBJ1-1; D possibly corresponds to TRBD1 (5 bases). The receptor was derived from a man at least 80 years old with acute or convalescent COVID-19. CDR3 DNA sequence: TGTGCCAGCAGCCGAAGGGGTTCGATGAGCACTGAAGCTTTCTTT. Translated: CASSRRGSMSTEAFF.